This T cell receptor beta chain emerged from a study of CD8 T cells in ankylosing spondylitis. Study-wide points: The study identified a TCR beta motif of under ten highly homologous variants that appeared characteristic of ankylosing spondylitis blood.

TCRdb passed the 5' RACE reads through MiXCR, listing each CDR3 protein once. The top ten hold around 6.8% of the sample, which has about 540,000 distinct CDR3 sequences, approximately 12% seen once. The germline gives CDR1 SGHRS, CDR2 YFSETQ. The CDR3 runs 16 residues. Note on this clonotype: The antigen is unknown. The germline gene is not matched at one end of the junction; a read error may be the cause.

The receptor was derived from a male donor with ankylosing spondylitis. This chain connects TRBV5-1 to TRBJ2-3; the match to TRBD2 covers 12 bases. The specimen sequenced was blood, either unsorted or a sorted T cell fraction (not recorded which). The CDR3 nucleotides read TGCGCCAGCAGCCTGACTAGCGGGAGAAACCCAGATATGCAGTATTTT. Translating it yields CASSLTSGRNPDMQYF.